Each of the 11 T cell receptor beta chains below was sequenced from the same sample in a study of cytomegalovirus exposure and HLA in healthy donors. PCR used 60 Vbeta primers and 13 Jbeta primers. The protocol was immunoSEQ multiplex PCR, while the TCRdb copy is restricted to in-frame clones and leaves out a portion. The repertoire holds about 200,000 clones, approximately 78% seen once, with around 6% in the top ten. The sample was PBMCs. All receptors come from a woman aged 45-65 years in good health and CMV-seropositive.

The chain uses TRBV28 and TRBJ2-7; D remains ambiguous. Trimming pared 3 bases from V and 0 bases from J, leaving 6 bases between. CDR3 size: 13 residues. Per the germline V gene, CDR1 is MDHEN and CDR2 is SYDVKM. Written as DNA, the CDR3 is TGTGCCAGCAGTTTTGTTAGCTCCTACGAGCAGTACTTC. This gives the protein CASSFVSSYEQYF.

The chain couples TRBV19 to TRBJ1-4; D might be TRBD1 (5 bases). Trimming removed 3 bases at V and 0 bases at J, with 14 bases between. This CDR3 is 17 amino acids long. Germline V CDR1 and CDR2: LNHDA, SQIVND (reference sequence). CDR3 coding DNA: TGTGCCAGTAGTATGACGGGGACTCTTGCAACTAATGAAAAACTGTTTTTT. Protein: CASSMTGTLATNEKLFF. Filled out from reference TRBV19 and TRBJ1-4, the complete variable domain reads DGGITQSPKYLFRKEGQNVTLSCEQNLNHDAMYWYRQDPGQGLRLIYYSQIVNDFQKGDIAEGYSVSREKKESFPLTVTSAQKNPTAFYLCASSMTGTLATNEKLFFGSGTQLSVL.

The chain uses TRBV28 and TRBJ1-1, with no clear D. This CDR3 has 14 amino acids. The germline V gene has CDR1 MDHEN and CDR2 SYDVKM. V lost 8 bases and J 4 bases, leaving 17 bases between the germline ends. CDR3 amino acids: CASAFPISSTEAFF. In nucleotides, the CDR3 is TGTGCCAGCGCTTTCCCGATCTCGAGCACTGAAGCTTTCTTT.

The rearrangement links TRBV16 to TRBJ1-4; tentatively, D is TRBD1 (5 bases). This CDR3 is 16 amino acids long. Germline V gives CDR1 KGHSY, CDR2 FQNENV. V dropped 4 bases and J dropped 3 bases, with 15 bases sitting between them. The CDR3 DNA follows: TGTGCCAGCAGCCTCTCCGGGCAGGGCTCTAATGAAAAACTGTTTTTT. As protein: CASSLSGQGSNEKLFF.

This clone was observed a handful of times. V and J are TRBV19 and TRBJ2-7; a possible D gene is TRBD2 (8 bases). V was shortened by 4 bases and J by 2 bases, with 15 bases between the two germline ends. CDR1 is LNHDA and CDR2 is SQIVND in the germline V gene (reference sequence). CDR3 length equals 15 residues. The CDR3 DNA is TGTGCCAGTAGTACCACGGGAGGGGGCACCTACGAGCAGTACTTC. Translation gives CASSTTGGGTYEQYF.

The CDR3 DNA follows: TGTGCCAGTAGTTCAGCGGACAGCTATAATTCACCCCTCCACTTT. It specifies CASSSADSYNSPLHF. This sequence joins TRBV19 and TRBJ1-6, with D perhaps matching TRBD1 (6 bases). V dropped 5 bases and J dropped 3 bases, with 11 bases sitting between them. There are 15 residues in the CDR3. Germline assignment: CDR1 LNHDA and CDR2 SQIVND (reference sequence).

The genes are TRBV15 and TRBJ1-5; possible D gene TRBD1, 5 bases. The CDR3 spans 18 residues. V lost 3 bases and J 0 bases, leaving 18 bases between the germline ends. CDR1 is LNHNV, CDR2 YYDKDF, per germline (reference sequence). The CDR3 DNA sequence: TGTGCCACCAGCAGGGGCATTCAGGGTGTCGGTAGCAATCAGCCCCAGCATTTT. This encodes CATSRGIQGVGSNQPQHF.

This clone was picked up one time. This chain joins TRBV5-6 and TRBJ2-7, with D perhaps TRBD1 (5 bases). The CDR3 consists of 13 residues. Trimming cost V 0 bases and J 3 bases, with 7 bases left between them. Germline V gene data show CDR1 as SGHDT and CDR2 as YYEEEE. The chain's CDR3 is CASSLDRGYEQYF. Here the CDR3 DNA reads TGTGCCAGCAGCTTGGATAGGGGCTACGAGCAGTACTTC.

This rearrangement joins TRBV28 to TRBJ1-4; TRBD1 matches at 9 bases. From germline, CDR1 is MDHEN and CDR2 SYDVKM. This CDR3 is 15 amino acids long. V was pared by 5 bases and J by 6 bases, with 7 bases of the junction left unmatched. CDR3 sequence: CASSQYRGPDEKLFF. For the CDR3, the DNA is TGTGCCAGCAGTCAATACAGGGGGCCAGATGAAAAACTGTTTTTT. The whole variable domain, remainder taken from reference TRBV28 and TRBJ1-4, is DVKVTQSSRYLVKRTGEKVFLECVQDMDHENMFWYRQDPGLGLRLIYFSYDVKMKEKGDIPEGYSVSREKKERFSLILESASTNQTSMYLCASSQYRGPDEKLFFGSGTQLSVL.

CDR3 nucleotides: TGTGCCAGCAGCCAAGGCTCGGGGGGGCACGGGGAGCTGTTTTTT. Encoded protein: CASSQGSGGHGELFF. The chain couples TRBV14 to TRBJ2-2; 8 bases line up with TRBD2. Germline V lookup: CDR1 SGHDN, CDR2 FVKESK. This CDR3 has 15 amino acids. V lost 1 base to trimming and J lost 7 bases; unmatched junction nucleotides: 5.

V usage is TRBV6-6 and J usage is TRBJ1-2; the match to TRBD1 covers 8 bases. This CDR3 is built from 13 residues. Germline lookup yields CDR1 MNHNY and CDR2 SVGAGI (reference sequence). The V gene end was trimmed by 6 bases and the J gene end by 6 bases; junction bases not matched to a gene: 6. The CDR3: CASRMTGEDGYTF. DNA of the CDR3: TGTGCCAGCAGAATGACAGGGGAGGATGGCTACACCTTC.